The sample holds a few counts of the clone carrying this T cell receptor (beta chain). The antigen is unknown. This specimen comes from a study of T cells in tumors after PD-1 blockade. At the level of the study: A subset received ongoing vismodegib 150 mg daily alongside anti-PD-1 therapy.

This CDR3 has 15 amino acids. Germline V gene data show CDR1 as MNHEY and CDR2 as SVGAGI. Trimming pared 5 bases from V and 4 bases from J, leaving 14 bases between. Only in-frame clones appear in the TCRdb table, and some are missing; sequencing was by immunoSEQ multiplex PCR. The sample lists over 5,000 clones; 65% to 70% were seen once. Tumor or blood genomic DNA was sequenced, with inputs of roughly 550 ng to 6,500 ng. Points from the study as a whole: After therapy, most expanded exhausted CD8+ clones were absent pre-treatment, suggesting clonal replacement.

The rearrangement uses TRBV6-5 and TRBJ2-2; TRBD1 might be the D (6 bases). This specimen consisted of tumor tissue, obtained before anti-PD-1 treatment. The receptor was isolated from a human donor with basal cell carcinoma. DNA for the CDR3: TGTGCCAGCAGTCGGGGTCAGGGGTTCACCGGGGAGCTGTTTTTT. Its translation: CASSRGQGFTGELFF.